The 14 T cell receptor beta chains below were found in one sample sequenced in a study of Graves' ophthalmopathy and Graves' hyperthyroidism (dated 2018 in TCRdb). The run used an Illumina HiSeq 2000. TCR beta CDR3 regions were amplified from RNA transcripts for repertoire sequencing. The first round was an RT-PCR using HTBI primers with the Qiagen OneStep RT-PCR kit, and this first round was followed by a second-round multiplex PCR, then size selection and purification. In TCRdb, the public reads were trimmed at Q25 with fastp and aligned with MiXCR, with productive beta chains retained. Each entry merges the rows of one CDR3 protein and shows their most common DNA and genes. The sample yields 200,000 to 250,000 distinct CDR3 sequences; about a fifth were counted once. The top ten constitute 43% of the sample. Sequences were obtained from peripheral blood. Receptor source: a woman aged 45-65 years with Graves' ophthalmopathy. Donor details come from another sample of the same person, matched by shared clones.

This clonotype appeared many times. The chain combines TRBV6-5 with TRBJ2-7, with TRBD2 matching 7 bases. V lost 7 bases and J lost 2; bases outside the gene matches: 5. Germline loops: CDR1 MNHEY, CDR2 SVGAGI. This CDR3 spans 13 amino acids. Here the CDR3 reads CASILREPYEQYF. CDR3 sequence (DNA): TGTGCCAGCATCCTGCGGGAGCCCTACGAGCAGTACTTC.

In the case of this clonotype: One end of the junction varies from germline; a read error may be responsible. CDR3 protein: CASSRDTVMSSYEQSF. The CDR3 bases are TGTGCCAGCAGCAGAGACACAGTGATGAGCTCCTACGAGCAGTCCTTC. V and J are TRBV11-1 and TRBJ2-7, with no clear D. Germline V gives CDR1 SGHAT, CDR2 FQDESV (reference sequence). This CDR3 is 16 amino acids long.

The CDR3 region has the DNA TGTGCCAGCAGCCCCCCGCGAGGGACAGGGCCTAGGACCGGGGAGCTGTTTTTT. It yields the protein CASSPPRGTGPRTGELFF. The genes are TRBV11-2 and TRBJ2-2, with 9 bases that match TRBD1. CDR3 size: 18 residues. J was trimmed by 5 bases and V by 5 bases; bases with no gene match: 15. CDR1 is SGHAT, CDR2 FQNNGV, per germline.

The V and J genes are TRBV12-3 or TRBV12-4 and TRBJ1-1; TRBD1 matches 7 bases. The trim removed 4 bases at V and 11 bases at J, leaving 4 bases unmatched. The CDR3 extends over 11 amino acids. CDR3 coding DNA: TGTGCCAGCAGTTCGGCAGGGGGTGCTTTCTTT. This gives the protein CASSSAGGAFF.

At least ten counts were recorded for this clonotype. V and J are TRBV20-1 and TRBJ1-5, with no clear D. The CDR3 length is 14 residues. Trimming took off 3 bases at V and 6 bases at J, with 15 bases between the two ends. CDR1 is DFQATT and CDR2 is SNEGSKA in the germline V gene (reference sequence). The CDR3 nucleotides are TGCAGTGCTAGTAGTTTCGTAGGGATTCAGCCCCAGCATTTT. The encoded protein is CSASSFVGIQPQHF.

This clonotype was recorded at least ten times. The V call is TRBV6-1, the J call TRBJ2-2; D is possibly TRBD1 (5 bases). The germline V gene has CDR1 MNHNS and CDR2 SASEGT. This CDR3 comprises 13 residues. V was trimmed by 8 bases and J by 7 bases, leaving 14 bases between them. The DNA of the CDR3 is TGTGCCAGCGCCAGGGATGTGGGCGGGGAGCTGTTTTTT. This gives the protein CASARDVGGELFF.

This clonotype was detected many times. The V call is TRBV3-1, the J call TRBJ2-4; D possibly corresponds to TRBD2 (6 bases). V was pared by 8 bases and J by 5 bases, with 10 bases between. The V gene's germline CDR1 is LGHDT and CDR2 YNNKEL (reference sequence). CDR3 length equals 12 residues. Written as DNA, the CDR3 is TGTGCCAGCGGACTACACGAAAACATTCAGTACTTC. Residues: CASGLHENIQYF.

This clonotype came up many times. The chain combines TRBV6-1 with TRBJ2-5; D is possibly TRBD1 (6 bases). Germline loops: CDR1 MNHNS, CDR2 SASEGT. The CDR3 runs to 15 residues. Deletions cut 4 bases from V and 4 bases from J, with 16 bases between. CDR3 sequence reads: CASSVKGQNGETQYF. The CDR3 DNA reads TGTGCCAGCAGTGTAAAAGGACAGAATGGAGAGACCCAGTACTTC.

In this sample, this clonotype turned up a few times. The chain recombines TRBV19 with TRBJ1-2, with 9 positions matching TRBD1. CDR1 is LNHDA and CDR2 is SQIVND in the germline V gene (reference sequence). Germline trimming cut 6 bases from V and 2 bases from J; bases unmatched to any gene: 7. The CDR3 runs 15 residues. In nucleotides, the CDR3 is TGTGCCAGTAGCCAGGGACAGGGTTGGAACTATGGCTACACCTTC. Its protein product is CASSQGQGWNYGYTF. Complete variable domain (other parts from reference TRBV19 and TRBJ1-2): DGGITQSPKYLFRKEGQNVTLSCEQNLNHDAMYWYRQDPGQGLRLIYYSQIVNDFQKGDIAEGYSVSREKKESFPLTVTSAQKNPTAFYLCASSQGQGWNYGYTFGSGTRLTVV.

There are many counts of this clonotype. The rearrangement uses TRBV29-1 and TRBJ1-1, with D possibly TRBD1 on 5 matching bases. The CDR3 consists of 13 residues. From germline, CDR1 is SQVTM and CDR2 ANQGSEA. Trimming left V 7 bases short and J 1 base short, with 13 bases between. The CDR3 reads CSGSGTANTEAFF. CDR3 coding DNA: TGCAGCGGCTCCGGGACGGCGAACACTGAAGCTTTCTTT. The whole variable domain, filled in from reference TRBV29-1 and TRBJ1-1, reads SAVISQKPSRDICQRGTSLTIQCQVDSQVTMMFWYRQQPGQSLTLIATANQGSEATYESGFVIDKFPISRPNLTFSTLTVSNMSPEDSSIYLCSGSGTANTEAFFGQGTRLTVV.

This clonotype was seen many times. The rearrangement uses TRBV5-4 and TRBJ2-5; the D is unclear. There are 13 residues in the CDR3. The germline V gene encodes CDR1 SGHNT and CDR2 YYREEE (reference sequence). Trimming took 3 bases from V and 5 from J, leaving 11 bases between them. CDR3 region: CASSYSDRETQYF. For the CDR3, the DNA is TGTGCCAGCAGCTACTCGGATAGGGAGACCCAGTACTTC. Using reference TRBV5-4 and TRBJ2-5 for the parts outside the CDR3, the full variable domain is ETGVTQSPTHLIKTRGQQVTLRCSSQSGHNTVSWYQQALGQGPQFIFQYYREEENGRGNFPPRFSGLQFPNYSSELNVNALELDDSALYLCASSYSDRETQYFGPGTRLLVL.

The sample holds many counts of this clonotype. The chain uses TRBV28 and TRBJ2-5, with 12 bases identical to TRBD2. Losses at the gene ends were 2 bases for V and 13 bases for J; bases not matched to a gene: 5. The CDR3 has 13 residues. In germline, CDR1 is MDHEN, CDR2 SYDVKM. The CDR3 nucleotides are TGTGCCAGCAGTTTACCGACTAGCGGGAGAGTGTACTTC. It translates to CASSLPTSGRVYF. Based on the CDR3 plus reference TRBV28 and TRBJ2-5, the full variable domain is DVKVTQSSRYLVKRTGEKVFLECVQDMDHENMFWYRQDPGLGLRLIYFSYDVKMKEKGDIPEGYSVSREKKERFSLILESASTNQTSMYLCASSLPTSGRVYFGPGTRLLVL.

This clonotype was seen ten or more times. This chain's CDR3 is CASSERPPGPTVNTGELFF. The CDR3, as DNA: TGTGCCAGCAGTGAACGTCCTCCGGGACCCACGGTGAACACCGGGGAGCTGTTTTTT. This sequence joins TRBV27 and TRBJ2-2; D might be TRBD1 or TRBD2, each matching 5 bases. CDR3 size: 19 residues. The germline CDR1 and CDR2 sequences are MNHEY and SMNVEV (reference sequence). The V and J ends lost 5 bases and 1 base respectively, with 23 bases between them.

This clonotype was detected many times. This chain joins TRBV20-1 and TRBJ1-1; D is undetermined. The CDR3 sequence is 13 residues long. CDR1 is DFQATT, CDR2 SNEGSKA, per germline (reference sequence). Deletions cut 3 bases from V and 1 base from J, with 9 bases between. For the CDR3, the DNA is TGCAGTGCTAGGGCCAGCCCGAACACTGAAGCTTTCTTT. Translated: CSARASPNTEAFF.